This entry describes one TCR beta chain. The table came from immunoSEQ multiplex PCR; TCRdb's copy has only in-frame clones and leaves some out. The data show 700,000 or so clones, 80% to 90% seen once. The data were obtained in a study of shared T cell receptors in the human thymus. Trimming removed 2 bases from V and 1 base from J, with 14 bases in between. This CDR3 has 16 residues. The germline gives CDR1 MNHEY, CDR2 SMNVEV (reference sequence). The same data also contributed to another study, on human thymus T cells.

This chain links TRBV27 with TRBJ1-2; TRBD1 is a possible D gene (6 bases). The receptor was isolated from a girl under three years old with a congenital heart defect. Sequencing input: thymocytes. The CDR3 DNA reads TGTGCCAGCAGTTTAGCCCCGGACAGACTTAACTATGGCTACACCTTC. Amino acid sequence: CASSLAPDRLNYGYTF.